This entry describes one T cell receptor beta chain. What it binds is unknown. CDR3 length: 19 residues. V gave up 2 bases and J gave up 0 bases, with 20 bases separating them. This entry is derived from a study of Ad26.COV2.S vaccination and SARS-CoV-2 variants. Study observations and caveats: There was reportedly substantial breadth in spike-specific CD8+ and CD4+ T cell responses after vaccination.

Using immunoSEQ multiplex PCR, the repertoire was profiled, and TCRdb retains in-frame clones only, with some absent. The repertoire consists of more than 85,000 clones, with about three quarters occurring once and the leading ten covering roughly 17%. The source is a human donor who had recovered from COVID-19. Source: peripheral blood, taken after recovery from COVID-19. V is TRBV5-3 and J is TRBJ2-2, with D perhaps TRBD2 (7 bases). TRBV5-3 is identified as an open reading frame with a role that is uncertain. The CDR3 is CARSLRGGHSPANTGELFF. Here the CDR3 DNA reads TGTGCCAGAAGCTTAAGGGGGGGCCATTCCCCCGCGAACACCGGGGAGCTGTTTTTT.